Reported below is one T cell receptor beta chain. Its antigen is unidentified. TCRdb reprocessed the 5' RACE reads with MiXCR, giving one entry per CDR3 protein. The sample lists 1.5 million to 2 million distinct CDR3 sequences, about 32% seen once, with approximately 0.29% in the top ten. The germline V and J ends were trimmed by 1 base and 4 bases, with 14 bases remaining between them. The CDR3 sequence is 16 residues long. Germline V lookup: CDR1 SGHAT, CDR2 FQNNGV. This record comes from a study of identical twins. Study-wide findings and caveats: Memory repertoires lacked the insertion deficit that abundant cord blood beta clonotypes showed. Within beta out-of-frame sequences, the excess sharing observed between twins was weaker.

Donors uniformly comprised healthy Caucasians. The material sequenced was cord blood. The genes are TRBV11-2 and TRBJ2-1; no firm D call. The clonotype was recovered from a newborn girl in good health. The CDR3 spells CASSLARAPRYNEQFF. Written as DNA, the CDR3 is TGTGCCAGCAGCTTAGCGAGAGCCCCACGGTACAATGAGCAGTTCTTC.